This entry lists 21 T cell receptor beta chains sequenced from one sample in a study of Graves' ophthalmopathy and Graves' hyperthyroidism (dated by TCRdb to about 2018). TCRdb lists the instrument as Illumina HiSeq 2000. For repertoire sequencing, the TCR beta CDR3 regions were amplified from RNA transcripts. The first round was an RT-PCR using HTBI primers with the Qiagen OneStep RT-PCR kit, and this first round was followed by a second-round multiplex PCR, then size selection and purification. TCRdb took the public reads, trimmed them with fastp at Q25, ran MiXCR for clone calling and kept in-frame beta chains. Records with the same CDR3 protein are collapsed into one entry carrying the most frequent genes and DNA. In this sample the table shows roughly 410,000 distinct CDR3 sequences, 15% of which occur a single time. Approximately 7% of the sample goes to the ten largest clones. Sequencing input: peripheral blood. The receptors stem from a woman younger than 30 with stable Graves' hyperthyroidism. Donor details come from another sample of the same person, matched by shared clones.

This clonotype was observed at least ten times. The V and J genes are TRBV7-9 and TRBJ2-7; 9 nucleotides agree with TRBD1. The CDR3 is 15 amino acids. With V trimmed by 5 bases and J by 5 bases, 10 bases remained unmatched. From germline, CDR1 is SEHNR and CDR2 FQNEAQ (reference sequence). The DNA for the CDR3 is TGTGCCAGCAGCCCCGGCCGGGACAGGGCCCACGAGCAGTACTTC. This encodes CASSPGRDRAHEQYF.

In its sample, this clonotype was seen many times. This chain joins TRBV2 and TRBJ1-3, with D unclear. In germline, CDR1 is SNHLY, CDR2 FYNNEI. The CDR3 has 13 amino acids. Trimming removed 11 bases at V and 0 bases at J, with 11 bases between. This CDR3 reads CAGTGSSGNTIYF. The CDR3 bases are TGTGCCGGAACCGGGAGCTCTGGAAACACCATATATTTT.

Regarding this clonotype: A much larger clone is a single base away; this may be a read error. The chain joins TRBV29-1 to TRBJ2-7; D call uncertain. The CDR3 length is 12 residues. Germline V gene data show CDR1 as SQVTM and CDR2 as ANQGSEA. The CDR3 DNA reads as TGCTGCGTTGAACTCTTGGGCTACGAGCAGTACTTC. Translated: CCVELLGYEQYF.

This clonotype was observed at least ten times. This chain links TRBV6-5 with TRBJ2-7; a possible D gene is TRBD1 (5 bases). Per the germline V gene, CDR1 is MNHEY and CDR2 is SVGAGI. Trimming took 3 bases from V and 2 from J, leaving 8 bases between them. This CDR3 is 13 amino acids long. CDR3 sequence: CASSYSGTYEQYF. The CDR3 DNA is TGTGCCAGCAGTTATTCAGGGACCTACGAGCAGTACTTC.

This clonotype was found many times. This may be a read error: a much more frequent sequence differs by one nucleotide. The J gene is TRBJ1-5, the V gene TRBV11-2, with 7 bases that match TRBD1. After removal of 6 bases from V and 6 bases from J, the junction contained 5 bases not matched to a gene. CDR1 is SGHAT and CDR2 is FQNNGV in the germline V gene. The CDR3 is 13 amino acids. The CDR3 DNA is TGTGCCAGCAGTTATGACAGGGTTCAGCCCCAGCATTTT. Protein sequence: CASSYDRVQPQHF. Variable domain in full (rest from reference TRBV11-2 and TRBJ1-5): EAGVAQSPRYKIIEKRQSVAFWCNPISGHATLYWYQQILGQGPKLLIQFQNNGVVDDSQLPKDRFSAERLKGVDSTLKIQPAKLEDSAVYLCASSYDRVQPQHFGDGTRLSIL.

A few counts support this clonotype. The J gene is TRBJ1-2, the V gene TRBV3-1; possible D gene TRBD1, 5 bases. CDR1 is LGHDT, CDR2 YNNKEL, per germline (reference sequence). The ends were cut back, 4 bases at V and 8 bases at J, with 14 bases in the middle. This CDR3 is 13 amino acids long. The CDR3 DNA follows: TGTGCCAGCAGCCCTCAGGGACTTCAAGGCTACACCTTC. Translating it yields CASSPQGLQGYTF.

There are many counts of this clonotype. This sequence joins TRBV6-2 or TRBV6-3 and TRBJ1-1; 9 bases are a match to TRBD1. This CDR3 has 15 amino acids. With 6 bases clipped from V and 1 base from J, the junction kept 6 bases outside the gene matches. From germline, CDR1 is MNHEY and CDR2 SVGEGT. The CDR3 sequence is CASRITGGANTEAFF. The CDR3 DNA sequence: TGTGCCAGCAGAATCACAGGGGGCGCGAACACTGAAGCTTTCTTT.

This clonotype was counted at least ten times. This sequence joins TRBV15 and TRBJ1-1; no clear D. The ends were cut back, 0 bases at V and 8 bases at J, with 10 bases in the middle. The CDR3 runs to 13 residues. Germline lookup yields CDR1 LNHNV and CDR2 YYDKDF (reference sequence). DNA for the CDR3: TGTGCCACCAGCAGAGATCTGGCGGGGGAAGCTTTCTTT. Translated, it gives CATSRDLAGEAFF.

Many counts were recorded for this clonotype. The CDR3: CASTKGRTLNTEAFF. The CDR3 DNA reads TGTGCCAGCACCAAGGGCCGAACATTGAACACTGAAGCTTTCTTT. V usage is TRBV3-1 and J usage is TRBJ1-1, with unresolved D. This CDR3 comprises 15 residues. V was trimmed by 7 bases and J by 0 bases, leaving 15 bases between them. Germline CDR1 LGHDT, CDR2 YNNKEL (reference sequence).

This clonotype was picked up many times. The V and J genes are TRBV12-5 and TRBJ1-5; possible D gene TRBD1, 5 bases. Germline assignment: CDR1 LGHNT and CDR2 FRNRAP. V lost 3 bases to trimming and J lost 7 bases, with 7 bases between them. The CDR3 sequence is 12 residues long. The CDR3 region is CASGFWGQPQHF. DNA of the CDR3: TGTGCTAGTGGTTTTTGGGGCCAGCCCCAGCATTTT.

The table lists this clonotype with many counts. The gene calls are TRBV6-5 and TRBJ1-1; D is unclear. Trimming cost V 0 bases and J 2 bases, with 10 bases left between them. Per germline, CDR1 MNHEY and CDR2 SVGAGI. CDR3 length: 15 amino acids. Here the CDR3 reads CASSYSPGSNTEAFF. As DNA, the CDR3 is TGTGCCAGCAGTTACTCTCCAGGTTCAAACACTGAAGCTTTCTTT.

This clonotype was counted ten times or more. The chain links TRBV10-3 to TRBJ2-2, with D perhaps TRBD2 (6 bases). This CDR3 has 13 amino acids. Deletions cut 4 bases from V and 6 bases from J, with 9 bases between. CDR1 and CDR2 from the germline V gene are ENHRY and SYGVKD. The CDR3 DNA reads TGTGCCATCAGTGCATCGGGGGCCGGGGAGCTGTTTTTT. This gives the protein CAISASGAGELFF.

This clonotype has ten or more counts. The genes are TRBV6-2 or TRBV6-3 and TRBJ2-5; possibly TRBD1 or TRBD2 for D (5 bases each). This CDR3 comprises 14 residues. Germline V gene data show CDR1 as MNHEY and CDR2 as SVGEGT. Trimming removed 7 bases at V and 3 bases at J, with 15 bases between. The CDR3 nucleotides read TGTGCCAGCACCCCCATGGGGGAAGAAGAGACCCAGTACTTC. As protein: CASTPMGEEETQYF.

This clonotype has a count of ten or more. V is TRBV6-1 and J is TRBJ2-4; 8 bases map to TRBD1. Germline CDR1 MNHNS, CDR2 SASEGT. The CDR3 totals 15 residues. Trimming cost V 6 bases and J 0 bases; bases outside gene matches: 4. The DNA of the CDR3 is TGTGCCAGCAGGGGACAGGTTGGAGCCAAAAACATTCAGTACTTC. Translation gives CASRGQVGAKNIQYF.

This clonotype appeared many times. This chain joins TRBV5-1 and TRBJ2-2; 7 positions agree with TRBD1. V gave up 4 bases and J gave up 8 bases; unmatched junction bases: 11. Germline assignment: CDR1 SGHRS and CDR2 YFSETQ. The CDR3 extends over 15 amino acids. Written as DNA, the CDR3 is TGCGCCAGCAGCCCCTCCCTAGGGGGCGAAGGGGAGCTGTTTTTT. Translating it yields CASSPSLGGEGELFF.

Many counts were recorded for this clonotype. The J gene is TRBJ1-2, the V gene TRBV10-3; D not certain. The CDR3 covers 15 residues. Between the trimmed V and J ends, which lost 2 bases and 4 bases, there was a span of 14 bases. The germline V gene has CDR1 ENHRY and CDR2 SYGVKD. This CDR3 is CAISEVREIGYGYTF. CDR3 nucleotides: TGTGCCATCAGTGAGGTTAGGGAAATCGGCTATGGCTACACCTTC.

The chain joins TRBV12-3 or TRBV12-4 to TRBJ1-1; D remains ambiguous. There are 13 residues in the CDR3. The V gene lost 1 base and the J gene lost 7 bases, with 10 bases spanning the gap. CDR3 in amino acids: CASSLVVDDEAFF. The CDR3 region has the DNA TGTGCCAGCAGTTTAGTGGTTGATGATGAAGCTTTCTTT.

The table lists this clonotype with many counts. The chain combines TRBV12-5 with TRBJ2-6; D not certain. Trimming took off 0 bases at V and 0 bases at J, with 6 bases between the two ends. Germline CDR1 and CDR2: LGHNT and FRNRAP. The CDR3 has 16 residues. DNA for the CDR3: TGTGCTAGTGGTTTGGTAGTGGACTCTGGGGCCAACGTCCTGACTTTC. The encoded protein is CASGLVVDSGANVLTF. The variable domain in full, with the rest retrieved from reference TRBV12-5 and TRBJ2-6, is DARVTQTPRHKVTEMGQEVTMRCQPILGHNTVFWYRQTMMQGLELLAYFRNRAPLDDSGMPKDRFSAEMPDATLATLKIQPSEPRDSAVYFCASGLVVDSGANVLTFGAGSRLTVL.

The table lists this clonotype with many counts. The rearrangement uses TRBV5-1 and TRBJ2-4, with 10 bases aligning to TRBD1. This CDR3 spans 14 amino acids. Germline V gene lookup returns CDR1 SGHRS and CDR2 YFSETQ. Unmatched junction bases numbered 4, after V lost 4 bases and J lost 6 bases. The CDR3 sequence: CASSGGQGLNIQYF. The CDR3 nucleotides read TGCGCCAGCAGCGGGGGACAGGGGTTAAACATTCAGTACTTC.

This clonotype was seen at least ten times. The chain has TRBV5-1 and TRBJ1-5; a weak D match, TRBD1 (6 bases). V was trimmed by 6 bases and J by 1 base, leaving 14 bases between them. The CDR3 length is 15 residues. The germline V gene has CDR1 SGHRS and CDR2 YFSETQ. This CDR3 is CASKPSQGSNQPQHF. The CDR3 region has the DNA TGCGCCAGCAAACCCAGCCAGGGGAGCAATCAGCCCCAGCATTTT.

This clonotype came up many times. The rearrangement uses TRBV29-1 and TRBJ1-2; TRBD1 matches at 8 bases. CDR3 length: 16 amino acids. V was clipped by 4 bases and J by 1 base; unmatched bases: 11. Germline V gene lookup returns CDR1 SQVTM and CDR2 ANQGSEA. As DNA, the CDR3 is TGCAGCGTTGCCGCAGGGGGCGCGGGGAATAACTATGGCTACACCTTC. Encoded protein: CSVAAGGAGNNYGYTF.